These 4 T cell receptor beta chains were all obtained from the same sample, sequenced in a study of blood T cell dynamics during melanoma immunotherapy (TCRdb year 2020). What this sample's time point label stands for: pre-treatment baseline. The method behind the library was the immunoSEQ multiplex PCR assay. In TCRdb, the immuneACCESS table is reduced to in-frame sequences with V and J assigned. These tables do not hold every clone; where another copy was compared, an unresolved V gene accounts for under half, and the others remain unexplained. The sample records 3,500 to 5,500 clones, 95% to 98% of which are singletons. Together, the top ten hold 1% to 1.5% of the sample. Sequenced here: effector memory CD8+ T cells from blood, sampled from a patient treated with checkpoint blockade. The receptor source for this set is a human donor with melanoma.

This clone was detected once. This chain joins TRBV15 and TRBJ2-1; tentatively, D is TRBD1 (6 bases). Deletions cut 1 base from V and 8 bases from J, with 9 bases between. Germline-derived CDR1 and CDR2 are LNHNV and YYDKDF (reference sequence). This CDR3 is built from 13 residues. CDR3 in amino acids: CATSRAPGDEQFF. The DNA for the CDR3 is TGTGCCACCAGCAGAGCCCCAGGGGATGAGCAGTTCTTC.

The chain employs TRBV5-6 and TRBJ2-1; 9 bases are a match to TRBD2. Trimming cost V 0 bases and J 6 bases; bases outside gene matches: 7. The germline gives CDR1 SGHDT, CDR2 YYEEEE. This CDR3 spans 16 amino acids. DNA for the CDR3: TGTGCCAGCAGCTTGGAGCTAGCGGGGCTACTCAATGAGCAGTTCTTC. This codes for CASSLELAGLLNEQFF.

The chain employs TRBV4-1 and TRBJ2-1, with TRBD2 matching 10 bases. J was trimmed by 2 bases and V by 4 bases; bases with no gene match: 8. There are 17 residues in the CDR3. CDR1 is MGHRA, CDR2 YSYEKL, per germline. The CDR3 region is CASSRVEAGGPYNEQFF. DNA of the CDR3: TGCGCCAGCAGCCGAGTTGAAGCGGGAGGGCCCTACAATGAGCAGTTCTTC.

The V and J genes are TRBV10-3 and TRBJ1-5; D gene ambiguous. The CDR3 is 15 amino acids. Germline CDR1 is ENHRY and CDR2 is SYGVKD. V lost 0 bases to trimming and J lost 0 bases, with 6 bases between them. The CDR3 region is CAISESGYSNQPQHF. The DNA for the CDR3 is TGTGCCATCAGTGAGTCAGGGTATAGCAATCAGCCCCAGCATTTT.